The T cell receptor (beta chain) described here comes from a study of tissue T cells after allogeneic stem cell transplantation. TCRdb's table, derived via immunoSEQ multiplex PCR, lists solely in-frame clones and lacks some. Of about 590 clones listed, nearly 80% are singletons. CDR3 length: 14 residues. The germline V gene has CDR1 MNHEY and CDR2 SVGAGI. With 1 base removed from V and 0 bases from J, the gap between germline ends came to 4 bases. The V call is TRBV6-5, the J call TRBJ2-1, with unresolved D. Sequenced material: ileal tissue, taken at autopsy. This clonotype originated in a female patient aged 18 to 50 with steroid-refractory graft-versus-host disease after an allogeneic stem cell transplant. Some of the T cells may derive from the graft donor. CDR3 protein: CASSYYLSYNEQFF. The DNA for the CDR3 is TGTGCCAGCAGTTACTACCTCTCCTACAATGAGCAGTTCTTC.